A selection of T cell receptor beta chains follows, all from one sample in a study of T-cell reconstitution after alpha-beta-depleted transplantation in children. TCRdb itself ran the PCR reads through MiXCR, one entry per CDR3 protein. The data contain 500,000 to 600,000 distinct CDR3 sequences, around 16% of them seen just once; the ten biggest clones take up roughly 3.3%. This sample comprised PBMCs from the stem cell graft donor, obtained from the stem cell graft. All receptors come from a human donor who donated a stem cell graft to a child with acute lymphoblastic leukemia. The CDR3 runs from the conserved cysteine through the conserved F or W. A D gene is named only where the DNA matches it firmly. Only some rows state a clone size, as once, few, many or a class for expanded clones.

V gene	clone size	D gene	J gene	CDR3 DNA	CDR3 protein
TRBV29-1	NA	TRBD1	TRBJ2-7	TGCAGCGTTGAAGAAGTGGGACAGGGTCAGCGCCAGTACTTC	CSVEEVGQGQRQYF
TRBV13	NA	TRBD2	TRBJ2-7	TGTGCCAGCAGCTCCAGGACTAGCGGGTTACCCTACGAGCAGTACTTC	CASSSRTSGLPYEQYF
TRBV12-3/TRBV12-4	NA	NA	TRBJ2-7	TGTGCCAGCAGCTTGGAGGGAGACAGGTCCTTCTACGAGCAGTACTTC	CASSLEGDRSFYEQYF
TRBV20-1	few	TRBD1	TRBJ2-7	TGCAGTGCTAGAGATAGCCCAGGGGGAAGTATCTTACCTTACGAGCAGTACTTC	CSARDSPGGSILPYEQYF
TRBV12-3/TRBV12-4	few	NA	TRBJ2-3	TGTGCCAGCACCAGGACTGGCATCACAGATACGCAGTATTTT	CASTRTGITDTQYF
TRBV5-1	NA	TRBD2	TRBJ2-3	TGCGCCAGCAGCTCCCTGGGACTAGCGGGAGGACAGGCCGGGTCCCTCACAGATACGCAGTATTTT	CASSSLGLAGGQAGSLTDTQYF
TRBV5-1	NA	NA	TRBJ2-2	TGCGCCAGCAGCTTGGCCCCCGAAGGGCTGGGGGAGCTGTTTTTT	CASSLAPEGLGELFF
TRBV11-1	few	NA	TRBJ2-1	TGTGCCAGCAGCACACAGGGTTATGAGCAGTTCTTC	CASSTQGYEQFF
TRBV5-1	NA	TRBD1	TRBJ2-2	TGCGCCAGCAGGCAACGACAGGGGGCAGCTTCCGGGGAGCTGTTTTTT	CASRQRQGAASGELFF
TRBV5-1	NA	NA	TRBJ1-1	TGCGCCAGCAGCTGGATATCGAACACTGAAGCTTTCTTT	CASSWISNTEAFF
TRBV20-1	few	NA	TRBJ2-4	TGCAGTGCTAGCCGCCAGGGAAAGAACATTCAGTACTTC	CSASRQGKNIQYF
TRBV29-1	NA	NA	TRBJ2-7	TGCAGCGTCTCGGACGGGTTCTCCTACGAGCAGTACTTC	CSVSDGFSYEQYF
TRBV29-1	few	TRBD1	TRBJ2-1	TGCAGCGTTGAAGGGGGACAGGGGGAGAAACCGGGTGAGCAGTTCTTC	CSVEGGQGEKPGEQFF
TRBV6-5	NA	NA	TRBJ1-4	TGTGCCAGCAGTTCGGGGGGCGGGGATGAAAAACTGTTTTTT	CASSSGGGDEKLFF
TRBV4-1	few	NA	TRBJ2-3	TGCGCCAGCAGCCAAGAGGGGACCAGACTAACAGATACGCAGTATTTT	CASSQEGTRLTDTQYF
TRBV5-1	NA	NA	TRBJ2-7	TGCGCCAGCAGCTTGGCTCTCAGCGAATACGAGCAGTACTTC	CASSLALSEYEQYF
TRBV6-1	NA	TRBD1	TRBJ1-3	TGTGCCAGCAGTCAAGCCCCCAGGGGGCCTGGAAACACCATATATTTT	CASSQAPRGPGNTIYF
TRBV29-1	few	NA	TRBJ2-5	TGCAGCGTTGAATCCAGAGAAGAGACCCAGTACTTC	CSVESREETQYF
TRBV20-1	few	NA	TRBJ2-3	TGCAGTGCTAGAGATGAAAAGGGGACCCAACGCACAGATACGCAGTATTTT	CSARDEKGTQRTDTQYF
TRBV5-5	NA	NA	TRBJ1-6	TGTGCCAGCAGCTCCGGACCGGGGGGTTCACCCCTCCACTTT	CASSSGPGGSPLHF
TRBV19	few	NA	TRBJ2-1	TGTGCCAGTAGTGCTATTAACTCCTACAATGAGCAGTTCTTC	CASSAINSYNEQFF
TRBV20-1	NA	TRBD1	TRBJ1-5	TGCAGTGCTAGAGGCCAAGGGACAGACCTAAATCAGCCCCAGCATTTT	CSARGQGTDLNQPQHF
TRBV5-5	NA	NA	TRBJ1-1	TGTGCCAGCAGCCTACGACCGGGGTTCTGGGACTCGACAGGCACTGAAGCTTTCTTT	CASSLRPGFWDSTGTEAFF
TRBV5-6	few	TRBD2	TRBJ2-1	TGTGCCAGCAGCCCGACTAGCGGGGAAGGGGGCTCCTACAATGAGCAGTTCTTC	CASSPTSGEGGSYNEQFF
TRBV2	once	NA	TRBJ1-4	TGTGCCAGCAGTTATAGACAGGCAACTAATGAAAAACTGTTTTTT	CASSYRQATNEKLFF
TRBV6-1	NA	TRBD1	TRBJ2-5	TGTGCCAGCAGCCGACCTGGGACAGGGGAGACCCAGTACTTC	CASSRPGTGETQYF
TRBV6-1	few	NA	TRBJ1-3	TGTGCCAGCAGAAAAGGCTCTGGAAACACCACATATTTT	CASRKGSGNTTYF
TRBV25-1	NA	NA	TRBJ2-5	TGTGCCAGCAGTCCCCTGGAGGCGGAGACCCAGTACTTC	CASSPLEAETQYF
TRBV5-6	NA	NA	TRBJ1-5	TGTGCCAGCAGCTCGGGCGGCAGGGCCAGCAATCAGCCCCAGCATTTT	CASSSGGRASNQPQHF
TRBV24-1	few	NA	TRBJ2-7	TGTGCCACCAGTGACCGCCGGGCAGGGTCTAACGAGCAGTACTTC	CATSDRRAGSNEQYF
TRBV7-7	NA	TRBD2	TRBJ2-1	TGTGCGAGCGGGGCGGGGGTAGAGCAGTTCTTC	CASGAGVEQFF
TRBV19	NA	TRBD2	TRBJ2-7	TGTGCCAGTAGTGCAACCAGCGGGGGTTACGAGCAGTACTTC	CASSATSGGYEQYF
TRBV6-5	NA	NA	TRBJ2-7	TGTGCCAGCAGTTTCAGTCCTAACGAGCAGTACTTC	CASSFSPNEQYF
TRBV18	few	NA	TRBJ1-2	TGTGCCAGCTCACCTGAAAGTGTCTATGGCTACACCTTC	CASSPESVYGYTF
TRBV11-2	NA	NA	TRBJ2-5	TGTGCCAGCAGCCCTGATTTTCCAACTAGTTCGGAGACCCAGTACTTC	CASSPDFPTSSETQYF
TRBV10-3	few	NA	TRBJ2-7	TGTGCCACCAAGGGGCTAGCGAGCTCCTACGAGCAGTACTTC	CATKGLASSYEQYF
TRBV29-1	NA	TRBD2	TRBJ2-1	TGCAGCGCCCTCGGGGCTAGCGGGGCAAGCTCCTACAATGAGCAGTTCTTC	CSALGASGASSYNEQFF
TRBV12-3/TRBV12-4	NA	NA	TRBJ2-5	TGTGCCAGCAGCCTACCGGTGCTGGGGGAGACCCAGTACTTC	CASSLPVLGETQYF
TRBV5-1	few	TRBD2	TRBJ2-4	TGCGCCAGCGGCCGGGAGGGTAGGGGCATTCAGTACTTC	CASGREGRGIQYF
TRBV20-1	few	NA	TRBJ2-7	TGCAGTGCCTCTAGCCCGACACTGTCCTACGAGCAGTACTTC	CSASSPTLSYEQYF
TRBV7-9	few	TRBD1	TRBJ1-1	TGTGCCAGCAGCGTATCTACAGGGGCGTCTCGAGACACTGAAGCTTTCTTT	CASSVSTGASRDTEAFF
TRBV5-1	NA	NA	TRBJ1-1	TGCGCCAGCAGCATCGCCACGGGGGCGCGAACTGAAGCTTTCTTT	CASSIATGARTEAFF
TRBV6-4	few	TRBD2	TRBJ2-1	TGTGCCAGCAGTGACTCAGCGGGAGACCCCTACAATGAGCAGTTCTTC	CASSDSAGDPYNEQFF
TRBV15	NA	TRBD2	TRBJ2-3	TGTGCCACCAGCAGTCGACTAGCGGGAGGGCCTACAAGCACAGATACGCAGTATTTT	CATSSRLAGGPTSTDTQYF
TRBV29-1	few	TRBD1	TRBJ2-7	TGCAGCGTTGAACCGCGGGACAGGGCCCTCTCCTACGAGCAGTACTTC	CSVEPRDRALSYEQYF
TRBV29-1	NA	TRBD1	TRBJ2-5	TGCAGCGTTGAGGGTCCGGGACAGGGGGCCCGGACCCAGTACTTC	CSVEGPGQGARTQYF
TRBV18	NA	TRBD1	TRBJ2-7	TGTGCCAGCTCACCAAGCGGACAGGGGCCCTCCTACGAGCAGTACTTC	CASSPSGQGPSYEQYF
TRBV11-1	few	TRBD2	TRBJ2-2	TGTGCCAGCCATGAGCGCCAGGACCTAGCGGGACGCACCGGGGAGCTGTTTTTT	CASHERQDLAGRTGELFF